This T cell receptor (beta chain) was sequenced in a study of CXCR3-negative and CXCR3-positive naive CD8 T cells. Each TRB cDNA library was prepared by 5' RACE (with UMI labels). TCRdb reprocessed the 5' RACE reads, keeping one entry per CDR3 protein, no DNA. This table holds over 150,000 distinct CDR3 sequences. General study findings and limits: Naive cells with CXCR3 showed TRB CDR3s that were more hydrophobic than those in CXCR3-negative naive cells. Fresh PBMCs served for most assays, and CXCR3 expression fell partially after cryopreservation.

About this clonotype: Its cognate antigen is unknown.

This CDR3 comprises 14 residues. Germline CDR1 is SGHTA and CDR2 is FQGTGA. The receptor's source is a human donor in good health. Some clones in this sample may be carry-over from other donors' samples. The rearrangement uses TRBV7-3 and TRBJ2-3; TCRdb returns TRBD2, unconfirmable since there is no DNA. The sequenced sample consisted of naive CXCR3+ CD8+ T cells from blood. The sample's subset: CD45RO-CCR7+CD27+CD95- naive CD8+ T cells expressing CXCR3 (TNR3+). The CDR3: CASSSGLRGDTQYF.